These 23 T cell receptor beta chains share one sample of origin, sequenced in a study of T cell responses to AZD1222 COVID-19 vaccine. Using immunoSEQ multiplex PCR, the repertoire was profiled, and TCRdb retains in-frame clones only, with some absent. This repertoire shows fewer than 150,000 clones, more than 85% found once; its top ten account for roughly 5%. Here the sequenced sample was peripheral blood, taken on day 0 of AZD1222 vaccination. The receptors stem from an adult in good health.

CDR3 loop: CASSWERRLDEQFF. The CDR3 DNA reads TGTGCCAGCAGTTGGGAGAGAAGGCTCGATGAGCAGTTCTTC. V usage is TRBV6-5 and J usage is TRBJ2-1, with a weak D call TRBD2 (5 bases). Deletions cut 4 bases from V and 8 bases from J, with 15 bases between. Germline CDR1 MNHEY, CDR2 SVGAGI. CDR3 size: 14 residues.

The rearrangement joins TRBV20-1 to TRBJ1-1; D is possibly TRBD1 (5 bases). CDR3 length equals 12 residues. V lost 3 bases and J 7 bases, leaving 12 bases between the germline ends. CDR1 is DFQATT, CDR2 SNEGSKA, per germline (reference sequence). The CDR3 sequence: CSASRGRGEAFF. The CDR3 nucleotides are TGCAGTGCTAGTCGGGGACGTGGTGAAGCTTTCTTT.

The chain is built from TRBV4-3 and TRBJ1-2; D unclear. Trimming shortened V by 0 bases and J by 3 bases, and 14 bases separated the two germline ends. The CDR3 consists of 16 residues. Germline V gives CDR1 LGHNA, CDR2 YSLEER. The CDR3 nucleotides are TGCGCCAGCAGCCAAGATACAGCCCAAGTGTACTATGGCTACACCTTC. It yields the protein CASSQDTAQVYYGYTF.

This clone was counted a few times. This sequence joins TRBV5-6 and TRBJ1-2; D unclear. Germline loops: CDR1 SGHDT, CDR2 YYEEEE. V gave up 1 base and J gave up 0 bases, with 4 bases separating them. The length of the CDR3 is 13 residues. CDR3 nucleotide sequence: TGTGCCAGCAGCTTGCCGACTAACTATGGCTACACCTTC. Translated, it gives CASSLPTNYGYTF.

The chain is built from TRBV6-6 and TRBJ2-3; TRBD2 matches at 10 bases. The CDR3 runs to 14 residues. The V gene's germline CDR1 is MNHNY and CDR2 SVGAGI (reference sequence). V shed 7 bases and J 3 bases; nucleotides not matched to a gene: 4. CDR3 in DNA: TGTGCCAGCATCCATAGCGGGGGGACAGATACGCAGTATTTT. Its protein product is CASIHSGGTDTQYF.

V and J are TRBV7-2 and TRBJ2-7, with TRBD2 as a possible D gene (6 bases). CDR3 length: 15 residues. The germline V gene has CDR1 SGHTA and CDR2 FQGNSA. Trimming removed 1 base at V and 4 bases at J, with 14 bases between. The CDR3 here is CASSLVLAEKYEQYF. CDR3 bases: TGTGCCAGCAGCTTAGTTTTAGCGGAAAAATACGAGCAGTACTTC.

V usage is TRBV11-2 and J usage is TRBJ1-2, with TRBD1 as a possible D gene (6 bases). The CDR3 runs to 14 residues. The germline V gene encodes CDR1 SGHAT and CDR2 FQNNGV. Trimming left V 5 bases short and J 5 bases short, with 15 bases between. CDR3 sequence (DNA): TGTGCCAGCAGCATCTCGGACAGTATTTATGGCTACACCTTC. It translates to CASSISDSIYGYTF.

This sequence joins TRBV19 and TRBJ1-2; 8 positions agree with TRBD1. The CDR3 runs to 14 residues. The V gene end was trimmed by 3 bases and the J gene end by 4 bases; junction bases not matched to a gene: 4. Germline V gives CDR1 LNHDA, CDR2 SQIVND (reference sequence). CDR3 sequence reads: CASSIRQGSYGYTF. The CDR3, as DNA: TGTGCCAGTAGTATCCGACAGGGGAGCTATGGCTACACCTTC.

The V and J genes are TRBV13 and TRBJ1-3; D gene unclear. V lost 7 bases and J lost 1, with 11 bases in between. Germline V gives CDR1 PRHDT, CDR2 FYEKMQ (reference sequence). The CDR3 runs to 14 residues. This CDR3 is CASTSLGSGNTIYF. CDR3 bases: TGTGCCAGCACAAGCTTGGGATCTGGAAACACCATATATTTT.

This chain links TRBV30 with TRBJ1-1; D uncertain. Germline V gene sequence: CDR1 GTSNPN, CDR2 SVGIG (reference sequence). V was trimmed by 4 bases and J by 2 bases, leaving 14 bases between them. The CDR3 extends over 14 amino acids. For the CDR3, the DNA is TGTGCCTGGAACAAGTACAGCCGTAACACTGAAGCTTTCTTT. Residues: CAWNKYSRNTEAFF. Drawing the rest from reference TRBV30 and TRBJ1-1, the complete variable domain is SQTIHQWPATLVQPVGSPLSLECTVEGTSNPNLYWYRQAAGRGLQLLFYSVGIGQISSEVPQNLSASRPQDRQFILSSKKLLLSDSGFYLCAWNKYSRNTEAFFGQGTRLTVV.

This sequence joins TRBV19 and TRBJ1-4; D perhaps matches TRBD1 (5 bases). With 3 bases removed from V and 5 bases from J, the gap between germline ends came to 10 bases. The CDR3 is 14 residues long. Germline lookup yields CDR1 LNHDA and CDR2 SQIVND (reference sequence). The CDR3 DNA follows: TGTGCCAGTAGTATTCGGGGGGAGAATGAAAAACTGTTTTTT. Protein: CASSIRGENEKLFF.

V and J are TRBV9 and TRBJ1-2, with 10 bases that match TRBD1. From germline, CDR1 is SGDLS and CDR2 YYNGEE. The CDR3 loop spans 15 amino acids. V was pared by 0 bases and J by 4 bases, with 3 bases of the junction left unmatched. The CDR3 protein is CASSVATGGIYGYTF. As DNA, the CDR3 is TGTGCCAGCAGCGTAGCGACAGGGGGCATCTATGGCTACACCTTC. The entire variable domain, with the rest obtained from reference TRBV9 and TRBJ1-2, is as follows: DSGVTQTPKHLITATGQRVTLRCSPRSGDLSVYWYQQSLDQGLQFLIQYYNGEERAKGNILERFSAQQFPDLHSELNLSSLELGDSALYFCASSVATGGIYGYTFGSGTRLTVV.

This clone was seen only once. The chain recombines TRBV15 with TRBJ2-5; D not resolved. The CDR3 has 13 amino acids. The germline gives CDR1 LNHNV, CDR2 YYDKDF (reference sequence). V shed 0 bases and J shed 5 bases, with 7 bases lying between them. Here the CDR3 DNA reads TGTGCCACCAGCAGAGATAACCTCGAGACCCAGTACTTC. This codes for CATSRDNLETQYF.

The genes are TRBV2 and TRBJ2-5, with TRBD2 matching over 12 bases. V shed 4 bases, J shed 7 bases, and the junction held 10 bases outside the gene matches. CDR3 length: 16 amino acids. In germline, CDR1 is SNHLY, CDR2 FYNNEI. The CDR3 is CASSGRTSGASGTQYF. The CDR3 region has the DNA TGTGCCAGCAGTGGCCGGACTAGCGGGGCCTCTGGGACCCAGTACTTC.

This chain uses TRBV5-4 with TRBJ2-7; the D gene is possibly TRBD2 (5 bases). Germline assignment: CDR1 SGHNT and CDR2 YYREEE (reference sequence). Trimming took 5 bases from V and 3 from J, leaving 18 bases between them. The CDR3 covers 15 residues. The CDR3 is CASSSGITSDYEQYF. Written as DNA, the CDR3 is TGTGCCAGCAGTTCGGGGATAACATCCGACTACGAGCAGTACTTC.

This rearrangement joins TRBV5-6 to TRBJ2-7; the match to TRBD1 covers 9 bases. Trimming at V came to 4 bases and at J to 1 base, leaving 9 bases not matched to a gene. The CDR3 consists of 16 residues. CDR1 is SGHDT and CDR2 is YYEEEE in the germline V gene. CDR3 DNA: TGTGCCAGCAGCCAGGACAGGGGCGGACGATCCTACGAGCAGTACTTC. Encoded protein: CASSQDRGGRSYEQYF.

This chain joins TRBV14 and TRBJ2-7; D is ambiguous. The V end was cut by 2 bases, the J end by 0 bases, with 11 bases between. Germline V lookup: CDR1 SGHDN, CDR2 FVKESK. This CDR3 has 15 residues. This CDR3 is CASSQQPVISYEQYF. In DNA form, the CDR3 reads TGTGCCAGCAGCCAACAACCAGTGATCTCCTACGAGCAGTACTTC.

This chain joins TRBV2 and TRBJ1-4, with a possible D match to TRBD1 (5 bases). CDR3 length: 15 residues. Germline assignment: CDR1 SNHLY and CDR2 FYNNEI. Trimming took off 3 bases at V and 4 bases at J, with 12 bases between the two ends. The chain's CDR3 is CASSERQRLNEKLFF. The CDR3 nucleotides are TGTGCCAGCAGTGAGCGACAGCGCCTTAATGAAAAACTGTTTTTT. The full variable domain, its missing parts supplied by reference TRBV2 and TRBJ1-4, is EPEVTQTPSHQVTQMGQEVILRCVPISNHLYFYWYRQILGQKVEFLVSFYNNEISEKSEIFDDQFSVERPDGSNFTLKIRSTKLEDSAMYFCASSERQRLNEKLFFGSGTQLSVL.

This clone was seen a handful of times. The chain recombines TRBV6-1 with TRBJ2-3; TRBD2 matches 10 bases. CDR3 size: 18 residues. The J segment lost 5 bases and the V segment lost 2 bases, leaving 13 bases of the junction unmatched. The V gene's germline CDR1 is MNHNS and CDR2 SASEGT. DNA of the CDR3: TGTGCCAGCAGTGAAAGGTGGAGGGCTAGCGGGGGCAAAGATACGCAGTATTTT. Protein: CASSERWRASGGKDTQYF.

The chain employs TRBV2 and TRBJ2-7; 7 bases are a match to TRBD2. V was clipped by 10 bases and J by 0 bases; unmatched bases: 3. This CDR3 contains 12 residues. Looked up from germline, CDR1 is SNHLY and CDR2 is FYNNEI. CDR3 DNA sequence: TGTGCCACAGAGCGGGACTCCTACGAGCAGTACTTC. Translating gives CATERDSYEQYF.

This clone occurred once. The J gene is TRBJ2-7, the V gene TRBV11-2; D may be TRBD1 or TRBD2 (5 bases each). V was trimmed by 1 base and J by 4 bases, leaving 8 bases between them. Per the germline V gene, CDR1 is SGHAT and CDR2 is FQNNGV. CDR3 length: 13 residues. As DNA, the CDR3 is TGTGCCAGCAGCTTAGGTGAGGGGTACGAGCAGTACTTC. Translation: CASSLGEGYEQYF.

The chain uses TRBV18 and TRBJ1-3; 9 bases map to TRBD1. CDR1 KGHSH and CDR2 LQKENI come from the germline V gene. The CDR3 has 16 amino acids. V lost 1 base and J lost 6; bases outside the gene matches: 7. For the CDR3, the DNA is TGTGCCAGCTCACCACTGGGACAGGGCCTTCCAAACACCATATATTTT. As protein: CASSPLGQGLPNTIYF. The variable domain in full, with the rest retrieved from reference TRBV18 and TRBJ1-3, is NAGVMQNPRHLVRRRGQEARLRCSPMKGHSHVYWYRQLPEEGLKFMVYLQKENIIDESGMPKERFSAEFPKEGPSILRIQQVVRGDSAAYFCASSPLGQGLPNTIYFGEGSWLTVV.

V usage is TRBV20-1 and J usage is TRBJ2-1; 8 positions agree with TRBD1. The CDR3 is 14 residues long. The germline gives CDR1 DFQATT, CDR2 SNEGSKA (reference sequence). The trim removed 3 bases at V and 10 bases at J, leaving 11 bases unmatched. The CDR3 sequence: CSASRQGFRAEQFF. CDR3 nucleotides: TGCAGTGCTAGTAGACAGGGGTTTAGGGCCGAGCAGTTCTTC.